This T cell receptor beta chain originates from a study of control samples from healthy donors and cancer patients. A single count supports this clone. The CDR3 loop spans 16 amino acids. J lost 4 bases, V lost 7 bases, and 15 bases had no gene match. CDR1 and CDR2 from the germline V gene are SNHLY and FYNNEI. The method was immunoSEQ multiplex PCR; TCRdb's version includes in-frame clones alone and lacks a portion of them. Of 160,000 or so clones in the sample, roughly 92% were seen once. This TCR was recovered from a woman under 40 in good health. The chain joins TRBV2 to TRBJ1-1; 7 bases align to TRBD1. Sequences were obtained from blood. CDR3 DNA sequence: TGTGCCAGCACCATAGACAGGGAGGTCGAGGGCACTGAAGCTTTCTTT. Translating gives CASTIDREVEGTEAFF.